This TCR beta chain derives from a study of T cell responses to AZD1222 COVID-19 vaccine. Notes on the study in general: Most donors were white British and more were female, and clonal diversity was possibly underestimated. Following two doses of AZD1222, Spike-specific TCR breadth and depth rose. At baseline, seropositivity was found in only a handful of AZD1222 recipients. Repertoires were sampled only after the peak T cell response.

The V gene's germline CDR1 is SGHTA and CDR2 FQGNSA. The CDR3 runs 14 residues. V was pared by 0 bases and J by 4 bases, with 8 bases between. Comment on this clone: Its cognate antigen is unknown.

The protocol was immunoSEQ multiplex PCR, while the TCRdb copy is restricted to in-frame clones and leaves out a portion. This sample has about 110,000 clones; 88% occur once, and the top ten carry around 13%. This receptor was identified in an adult in good health. This sequence joins TRBV7-2 and TRBJ2-3, with D uncertain. The material was peripheral blood, obtained on day 0 of MenACWY control vaccination. CDR3: CASSLAVIADTQYF. The CDR3 DNA is TGTGCCAGCAGCTTAGCCGTTATAGCAGATACGCAGTATTTT. Combining the CDR3 with reference TRBV7-2 and TRBJ2-3 gives the whole variable domain GAGVSQSPSNKVTEKGKDVELRCDPISGHTALYWYRQSLGQGLEFLIYFQGNSAPDKSGLPSDRFSAERTGGSVSTLTIQRTQQEDSAVYLCASSLAVIADTQYFGPGTRLTVL.